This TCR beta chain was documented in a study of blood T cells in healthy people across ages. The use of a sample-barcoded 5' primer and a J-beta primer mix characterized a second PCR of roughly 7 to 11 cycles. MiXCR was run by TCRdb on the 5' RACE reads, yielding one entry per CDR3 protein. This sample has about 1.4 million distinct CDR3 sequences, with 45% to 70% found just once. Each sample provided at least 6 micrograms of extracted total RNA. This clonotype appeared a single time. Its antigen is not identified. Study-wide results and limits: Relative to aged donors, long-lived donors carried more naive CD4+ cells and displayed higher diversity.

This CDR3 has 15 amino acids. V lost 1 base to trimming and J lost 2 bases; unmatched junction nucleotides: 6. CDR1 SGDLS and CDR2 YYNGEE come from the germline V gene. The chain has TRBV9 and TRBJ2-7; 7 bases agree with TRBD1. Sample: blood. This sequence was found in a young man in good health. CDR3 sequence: CASSVSAGTAYEQYF. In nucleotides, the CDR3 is TGTGCCAGCAGCGTATCCGCCGGGACAGCCTACGAGCAGTACTTC.